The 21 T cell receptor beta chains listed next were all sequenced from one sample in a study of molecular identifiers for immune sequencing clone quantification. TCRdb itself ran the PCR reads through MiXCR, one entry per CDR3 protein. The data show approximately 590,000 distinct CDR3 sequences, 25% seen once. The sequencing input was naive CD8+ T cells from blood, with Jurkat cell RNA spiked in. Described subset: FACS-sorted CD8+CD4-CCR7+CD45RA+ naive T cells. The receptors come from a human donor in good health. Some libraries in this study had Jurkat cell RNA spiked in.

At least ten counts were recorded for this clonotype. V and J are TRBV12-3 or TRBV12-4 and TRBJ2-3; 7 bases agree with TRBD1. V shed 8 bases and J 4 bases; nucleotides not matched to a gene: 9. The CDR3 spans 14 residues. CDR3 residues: CASGTDRAPDTQYF. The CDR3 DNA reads TGTGCCAGCGGGACCGACAGGGCCCCAGATACGCAGTATTTT.

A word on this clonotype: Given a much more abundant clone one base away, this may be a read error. The chain's CDR3 is CASSPAYTQYF. The CDR3 nucleotides read TGTGCCAGCAGCCCCGCTTATACGCAGTATTTT. V usage is TRBV5-3 and J usage is TRBJ2-3; D gene uncertain. TRBV5-3 qualifies as an ORF whose function is uncertain. This CDR3 has 11 residues. V dropped 8 bases and J dropped 7 bases, with 11 bases sitting between them.

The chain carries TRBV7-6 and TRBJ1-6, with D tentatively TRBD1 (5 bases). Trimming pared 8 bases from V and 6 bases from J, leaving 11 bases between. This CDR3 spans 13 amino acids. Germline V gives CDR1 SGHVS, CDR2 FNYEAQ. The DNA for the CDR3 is TGTGCCAGCGGAGGGGAAGTTAATTCACCCCTCCACTTT. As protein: CASGGEVNSPLHF.

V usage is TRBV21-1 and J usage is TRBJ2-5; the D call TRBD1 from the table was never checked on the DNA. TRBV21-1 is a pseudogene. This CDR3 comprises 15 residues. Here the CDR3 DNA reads TGTGCCAGCAGCCCAACGACAGGGCACCAAGAGACCCAGTACTTC. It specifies CASSPTTGHQETQYF.

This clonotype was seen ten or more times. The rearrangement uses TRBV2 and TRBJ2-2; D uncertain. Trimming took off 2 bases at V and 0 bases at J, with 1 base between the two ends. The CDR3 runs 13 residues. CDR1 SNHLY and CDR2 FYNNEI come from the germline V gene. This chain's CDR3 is CASSEPNTGELFF. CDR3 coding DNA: TGTGCCAGCAGTGAACCGAACACCGGGGAGCTGTTTTTT.

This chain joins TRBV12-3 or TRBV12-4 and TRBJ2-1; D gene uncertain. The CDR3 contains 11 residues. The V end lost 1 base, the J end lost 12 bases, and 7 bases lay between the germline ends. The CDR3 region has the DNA TGTGCCAGCAGTTTAGTGGCTGTGCAGTTCTTC. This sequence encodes CASSLVAVQFF.

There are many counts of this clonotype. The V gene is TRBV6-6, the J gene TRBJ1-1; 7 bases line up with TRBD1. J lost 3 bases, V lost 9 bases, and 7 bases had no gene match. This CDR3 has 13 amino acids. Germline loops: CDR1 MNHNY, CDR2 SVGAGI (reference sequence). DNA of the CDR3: TGTGCCAGTCGACAGGGCCCCTACACTGAAGCTTTCTTT. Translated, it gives CASRQGPYTEAFF.

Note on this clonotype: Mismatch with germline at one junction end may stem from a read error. The CDR3 reads CASSVANRPQHF. The CDR3 DNA reads as TGTGCCAGCTCCGTCGCTAATCGGCCCCAGCATTTT. This chain joins TRBV18 and TRBJ1-5; D is unresolved. Germline V gene sequence: CDR1 KGHSH, CDR2 LQKENI. This CDR3 region has 12 residues.

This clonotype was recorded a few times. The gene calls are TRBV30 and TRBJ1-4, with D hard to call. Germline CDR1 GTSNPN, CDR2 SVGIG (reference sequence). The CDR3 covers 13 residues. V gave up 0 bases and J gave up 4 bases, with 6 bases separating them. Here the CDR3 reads CAWSVDVNEKLFF. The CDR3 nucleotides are TGTGCCTGGAGTGTGGACGTTAATGAAAAACTGTTTTTT.

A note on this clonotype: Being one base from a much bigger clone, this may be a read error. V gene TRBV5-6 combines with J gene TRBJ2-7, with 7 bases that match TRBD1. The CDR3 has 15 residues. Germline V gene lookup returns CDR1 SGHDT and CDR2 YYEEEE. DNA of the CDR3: TGTGCCGGCAGCTTGGCCTCGGACAGGACCTACGAGCAGTACTTC. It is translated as CAGSLASDRTYEQYF.

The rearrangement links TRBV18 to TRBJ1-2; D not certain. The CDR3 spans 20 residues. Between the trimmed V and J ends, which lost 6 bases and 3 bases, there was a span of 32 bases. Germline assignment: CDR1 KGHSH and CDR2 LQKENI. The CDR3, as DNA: TGTGCCAGCTCGCCCTTATTGGCCTGGTCTACTCAAACGATCGACTATGGCTACACCTTC. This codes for CASSPLLAWSTQTIDYGYTF.

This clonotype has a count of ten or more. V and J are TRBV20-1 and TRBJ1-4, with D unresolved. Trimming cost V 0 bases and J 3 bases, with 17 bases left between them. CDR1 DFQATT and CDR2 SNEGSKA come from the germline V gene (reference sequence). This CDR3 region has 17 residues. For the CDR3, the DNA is TGCAGTGCTAGAGATCAGAGTACGGCTCTGGCTAATGAAAAACTGTTTTTT. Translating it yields CSARDQSTALANEKLFF.

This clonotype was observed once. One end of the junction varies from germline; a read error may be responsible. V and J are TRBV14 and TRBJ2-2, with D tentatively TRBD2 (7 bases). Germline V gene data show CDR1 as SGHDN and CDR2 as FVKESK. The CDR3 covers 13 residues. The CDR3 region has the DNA TGTGCCAGCAGCCAAGTGTGGGGAGGGGGGCTGTTTTTT. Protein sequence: CASSQVWGGGLFF.

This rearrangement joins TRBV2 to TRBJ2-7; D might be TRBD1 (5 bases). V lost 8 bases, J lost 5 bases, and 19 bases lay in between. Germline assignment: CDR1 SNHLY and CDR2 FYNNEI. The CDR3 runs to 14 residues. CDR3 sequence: CASESSQGPHEQYF. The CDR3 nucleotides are TGTGCCAGCGAAAGCTCTCAGGGTCCCCACGAGCAGTACTTC.

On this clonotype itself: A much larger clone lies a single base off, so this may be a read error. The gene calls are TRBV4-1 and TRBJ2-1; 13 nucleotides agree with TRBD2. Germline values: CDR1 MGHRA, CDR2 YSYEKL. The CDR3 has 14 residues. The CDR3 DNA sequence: TGCGCCAGCAGTGGACTAGCGGGGGCGAATGAGCGGTTCTTC. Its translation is CASSGLAGANERFF.

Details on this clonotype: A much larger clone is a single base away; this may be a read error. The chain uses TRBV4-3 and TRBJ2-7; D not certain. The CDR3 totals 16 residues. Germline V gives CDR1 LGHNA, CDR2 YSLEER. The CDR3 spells CTSSQEANWVSYEQYF. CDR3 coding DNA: TGCACCAGCAGCCAAGAAGCCAACTGGGTATCCTACGAGCAGTACTTC.

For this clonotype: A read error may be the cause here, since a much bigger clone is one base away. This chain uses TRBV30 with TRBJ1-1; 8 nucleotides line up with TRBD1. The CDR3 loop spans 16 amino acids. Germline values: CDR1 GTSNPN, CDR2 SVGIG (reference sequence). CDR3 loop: CAWSVGVRGHGTEASF. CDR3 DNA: TGTGCCTGGAGTGTAGGGGTCAGGGGGCATGGTACTGAAGCTTCCTTT.

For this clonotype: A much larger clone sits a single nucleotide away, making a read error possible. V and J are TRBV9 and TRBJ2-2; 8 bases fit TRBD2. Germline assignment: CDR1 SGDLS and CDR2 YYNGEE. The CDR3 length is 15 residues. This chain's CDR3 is CASSAGLGPSGELLF. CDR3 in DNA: TGTGCCAGCAGCGCGGGACTAGGCCCAAGCGGGGAGCTGCTTTTT.

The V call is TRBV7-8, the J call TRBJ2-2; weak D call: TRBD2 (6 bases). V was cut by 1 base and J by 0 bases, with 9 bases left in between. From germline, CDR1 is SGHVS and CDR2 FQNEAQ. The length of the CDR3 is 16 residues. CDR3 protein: CASSLVRGANTGELFF. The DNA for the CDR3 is TGTGCCAGCAGCTTAGTTCGCGGGGCGAACACCGGGGAGCTGTTTTTT.

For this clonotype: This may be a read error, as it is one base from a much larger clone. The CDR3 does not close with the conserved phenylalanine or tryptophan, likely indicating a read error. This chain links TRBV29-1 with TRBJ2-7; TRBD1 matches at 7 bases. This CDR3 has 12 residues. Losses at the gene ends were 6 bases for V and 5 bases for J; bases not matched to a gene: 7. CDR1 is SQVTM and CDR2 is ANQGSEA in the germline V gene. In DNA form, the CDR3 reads TGCAGCGTGGCCACAGGGGCGGACGAGCAGTACCTC. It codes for CSVATGADEQYL.

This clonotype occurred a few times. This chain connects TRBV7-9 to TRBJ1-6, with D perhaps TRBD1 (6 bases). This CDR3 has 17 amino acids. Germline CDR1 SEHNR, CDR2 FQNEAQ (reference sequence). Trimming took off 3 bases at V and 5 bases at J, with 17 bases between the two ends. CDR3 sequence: CASSFSGEGTHNSPLHF. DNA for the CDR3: TGTGCCAGCAGCTTTTCAGGGGAGGGGACACATAATTCACCCCTCCACTTT.